This TCR beta chain appears in the sequencing data of a study of Graves' ophthalmopathy and Graves' hyperthyroidism. CDR3 length: 11 amino acids. The V gene's germline CDR1 is SNHLY and CDR2 FYNNEI. The V gene lost 7 bases and the J gene lost 2 bases, with 6 bases spanning the gap. This clonotype was observed at least ten times. Amplification of TCR beta CDR3 regions used RNA transcripts. Second-round multiplex PCR followed a first-round RT-PCR using HTBI primers. Using its own MiXCR run on the multiplex PCR reads, TCRdb lists one record per CDR3 protein. The sample records more than 300,000 distinct CDR3 sequences, roughly a sixth being singletons.

The chain recombines TRBV2 with TRBJ2-7; D is unclear. The clonotype comes from an adult woman with stable Graves' hyperthyroidism. Material: peripheral blood. CDR3 DNA sequence: TGTGCCAGCAAAGACACCTACGAGCAGTACTTC. It yields the protein CASKDTYEQYF.